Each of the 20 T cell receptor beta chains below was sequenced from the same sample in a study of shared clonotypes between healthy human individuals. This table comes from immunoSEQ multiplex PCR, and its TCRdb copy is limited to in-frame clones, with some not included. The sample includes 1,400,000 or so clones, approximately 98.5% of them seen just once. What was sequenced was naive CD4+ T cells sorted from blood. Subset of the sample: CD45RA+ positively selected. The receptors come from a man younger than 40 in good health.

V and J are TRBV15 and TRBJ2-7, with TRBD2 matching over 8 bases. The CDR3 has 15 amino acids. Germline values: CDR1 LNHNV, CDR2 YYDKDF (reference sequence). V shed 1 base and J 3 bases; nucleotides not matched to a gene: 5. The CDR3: CATSRVRTSSYEQYF. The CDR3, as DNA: TGTGCCACCAGCAGAGTCAGGACTAGCAGCTACGAGCAGTACTTC.

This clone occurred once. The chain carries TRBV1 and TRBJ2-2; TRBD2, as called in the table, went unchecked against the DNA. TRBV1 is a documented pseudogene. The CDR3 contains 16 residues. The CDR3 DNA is TGCACCAGCACCGAAACTAGCGGGAGATATACCGGGGAGCTGTTTTTT. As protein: CTSTETSGRYTGELFF.

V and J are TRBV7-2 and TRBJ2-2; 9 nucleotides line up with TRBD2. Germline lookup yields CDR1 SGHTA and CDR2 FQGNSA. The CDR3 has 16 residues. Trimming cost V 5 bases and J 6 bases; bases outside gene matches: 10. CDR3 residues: CASSPKLAGRPGELFF. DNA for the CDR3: TGTGCCAGCAGCCCGAAGCTAGCGGGGCGTCCCGGGGAGCTGTTTTTT.

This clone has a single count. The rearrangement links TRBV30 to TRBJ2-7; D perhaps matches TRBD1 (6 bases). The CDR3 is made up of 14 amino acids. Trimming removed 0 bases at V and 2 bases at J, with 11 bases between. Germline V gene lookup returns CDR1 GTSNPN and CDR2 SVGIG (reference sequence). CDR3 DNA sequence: TGTGCCTGGAGTGTACGGGCAGGGGCCTACGAGCAGTACTTC. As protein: CAWSVRAGAYEQYF.

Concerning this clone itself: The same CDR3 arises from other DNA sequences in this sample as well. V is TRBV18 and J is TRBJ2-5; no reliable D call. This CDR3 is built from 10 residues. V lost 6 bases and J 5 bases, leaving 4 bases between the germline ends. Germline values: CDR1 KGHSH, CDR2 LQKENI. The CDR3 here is CASSGETQYF. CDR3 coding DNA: TGTGCCAGCTCCGGTGAGACCCAGTACTTC.

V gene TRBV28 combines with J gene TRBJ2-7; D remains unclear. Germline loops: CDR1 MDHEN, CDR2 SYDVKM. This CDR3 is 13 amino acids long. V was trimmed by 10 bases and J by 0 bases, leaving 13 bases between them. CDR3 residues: CATKGHSSYEQYF. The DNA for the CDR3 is TGTGCCACAAAAGGTCATAGCTCCTACGAGCAGTACTTC.

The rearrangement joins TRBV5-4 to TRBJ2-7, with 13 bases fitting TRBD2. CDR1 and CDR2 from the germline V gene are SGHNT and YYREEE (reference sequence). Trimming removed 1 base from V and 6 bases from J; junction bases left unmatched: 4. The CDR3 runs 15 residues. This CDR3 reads CASSLQLAGGGEQYF. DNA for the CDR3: TGTGCCAGCAGCTTGCAACTAGCGGGAGGGGGCGAGCAGTACTTC.

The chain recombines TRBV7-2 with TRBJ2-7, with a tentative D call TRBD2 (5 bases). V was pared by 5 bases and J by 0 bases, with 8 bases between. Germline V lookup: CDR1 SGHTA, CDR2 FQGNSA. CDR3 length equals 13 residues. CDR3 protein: CASSRRDSYEQYF. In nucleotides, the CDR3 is TGTGCCAGCAGCCGACGGGACTCCTACGAGCAGTACTTC.

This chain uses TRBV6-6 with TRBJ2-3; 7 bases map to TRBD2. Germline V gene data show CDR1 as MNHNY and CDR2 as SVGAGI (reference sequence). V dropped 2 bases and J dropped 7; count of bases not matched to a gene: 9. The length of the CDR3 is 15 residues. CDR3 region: CASSYNGLGDNTQYF. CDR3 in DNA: TGTGCCAGCAGTTACAATGGACTAGGCGATAATACGCAGTATTTT.

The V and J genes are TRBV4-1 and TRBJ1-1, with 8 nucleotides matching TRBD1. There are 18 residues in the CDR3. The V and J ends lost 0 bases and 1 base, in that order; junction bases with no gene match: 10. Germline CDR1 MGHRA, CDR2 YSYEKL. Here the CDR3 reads CASSQDSVQGARNTEAFF. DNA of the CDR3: TGCGCCAGCAGCCAAGATAGCGTGCAGGGGGCAAGGAACACTGAAGCTTTCTTT.

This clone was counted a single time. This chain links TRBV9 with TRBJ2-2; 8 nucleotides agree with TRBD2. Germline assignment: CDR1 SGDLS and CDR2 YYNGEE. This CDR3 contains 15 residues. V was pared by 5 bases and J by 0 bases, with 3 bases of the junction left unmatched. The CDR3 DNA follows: TGTGCCAGCAGGAGCGGGAGAACGAACACCGGGGAGCTGTTTTTT. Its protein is CASRSGRTNTGELFF.

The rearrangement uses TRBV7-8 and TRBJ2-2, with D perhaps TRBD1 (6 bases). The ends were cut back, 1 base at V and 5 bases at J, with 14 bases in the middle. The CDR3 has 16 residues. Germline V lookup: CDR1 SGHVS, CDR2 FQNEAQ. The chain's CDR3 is CASSLDFPGVTGELFF. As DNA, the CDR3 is TGTGCCAGCAGCTTAGATTTTCCAGGGGTGACCGGGGAGCTGTTTTTT.

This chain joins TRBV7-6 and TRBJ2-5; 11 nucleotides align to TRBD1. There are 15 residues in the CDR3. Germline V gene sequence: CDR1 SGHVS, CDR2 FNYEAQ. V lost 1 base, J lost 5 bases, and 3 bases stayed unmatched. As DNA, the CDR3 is TGTGCCAGCAGCTTAGGGGACAGGGGGATCGAGACCCAGTACTTC. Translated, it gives CASSLGDRGIETQYF.

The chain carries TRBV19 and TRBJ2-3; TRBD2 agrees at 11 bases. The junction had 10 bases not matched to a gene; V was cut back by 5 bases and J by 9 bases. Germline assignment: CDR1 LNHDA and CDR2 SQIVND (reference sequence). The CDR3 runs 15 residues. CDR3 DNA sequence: TGTGCCAGTAGTGAACTAGCGGGAGCGGAAGCCACGCAGTATTTT. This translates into CASSELAGAEATQYF.

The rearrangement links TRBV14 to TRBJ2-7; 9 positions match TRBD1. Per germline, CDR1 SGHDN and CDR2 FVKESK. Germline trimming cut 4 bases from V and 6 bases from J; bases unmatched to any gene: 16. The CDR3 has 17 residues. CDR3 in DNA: TGTGCCAGCAGCCGCCACACGGCCGGGACAGGGATGGGCGAGCAGTACTTC. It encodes CASSRHTAGTGMGEQYF. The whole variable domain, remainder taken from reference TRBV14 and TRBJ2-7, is EAGVTQFPSHSVIEKGQTVTLRCDPISGHDNLYWYRRVMGKEIKFLLHFVKESKQDESGMPNNRFLAERTGGTYSTLKVQPAELEDSGVYFCASSRHTAGTGMGEQYFGPGTRLTVT.

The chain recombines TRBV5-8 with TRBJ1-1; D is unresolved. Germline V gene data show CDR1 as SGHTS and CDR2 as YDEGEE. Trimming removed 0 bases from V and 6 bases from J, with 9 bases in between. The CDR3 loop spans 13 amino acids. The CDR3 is CASSLVPGSEAFF. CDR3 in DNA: TGTGCCAGCAGCTTGGTACCGGGCTCTGAAGCTTTCTTT. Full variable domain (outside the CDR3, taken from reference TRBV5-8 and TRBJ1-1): EAGVTQSPTHLIKTRGQQATLRCSPISGHTSVYWYQQALGLGLQFLLWYDEGEERNRGNFPPRFSGRQFPNYSSELNVNALELEDSALYLCASSLVPGSEAFFGQGTRLTVV.

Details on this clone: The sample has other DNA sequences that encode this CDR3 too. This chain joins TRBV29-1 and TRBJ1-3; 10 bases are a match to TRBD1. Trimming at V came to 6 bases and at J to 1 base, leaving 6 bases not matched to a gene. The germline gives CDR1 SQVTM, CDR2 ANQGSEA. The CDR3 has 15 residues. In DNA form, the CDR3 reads TGCAGCGTCGCCGGGACAGGGGTATCTGGAAACACCATATATTTT. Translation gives CSVAGTGVSGNTIYF.

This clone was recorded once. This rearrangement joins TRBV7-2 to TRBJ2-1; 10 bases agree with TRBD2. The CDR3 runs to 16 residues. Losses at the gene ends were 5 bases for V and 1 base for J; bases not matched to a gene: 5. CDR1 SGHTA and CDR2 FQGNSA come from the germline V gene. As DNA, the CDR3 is TGTGCCAGCAGCAAGAAGCGGGGGGGGTCCTACAATGAGCAGTTCTTC. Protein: CASSKKRGGSYNEQFF.

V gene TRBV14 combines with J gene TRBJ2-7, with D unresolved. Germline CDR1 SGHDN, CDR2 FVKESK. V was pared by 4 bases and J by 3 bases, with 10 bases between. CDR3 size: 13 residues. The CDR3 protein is CASSLGLDYEQYF. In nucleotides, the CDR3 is TGTGCCAGCAGCCTAGGCCTCGACTACGAGCAGTACTTC.

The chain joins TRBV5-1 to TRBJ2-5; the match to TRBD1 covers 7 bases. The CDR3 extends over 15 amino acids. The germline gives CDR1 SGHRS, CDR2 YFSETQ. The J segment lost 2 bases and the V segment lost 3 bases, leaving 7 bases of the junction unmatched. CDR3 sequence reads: CASSWGTALQETQYF. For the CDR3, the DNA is TGCGCCAGCAGCTGGGGGACAGCCCTACAAGAGACCCAGTACTTC. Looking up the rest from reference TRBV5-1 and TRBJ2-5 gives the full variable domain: KAGVTQTPRYLIKTRGQQVTLSCSPISGHRSVSWYQQTPGQGLQFLFEYFSETQRNKGNFPGRFSGRQFSNSRSEMNVSTLELGDSALYLCASSWGTALQETQYFGPGTRLLVL.